This record concerns one TCR beta chain sequence. What it binds is not known. This record belongs to a study of cytomegalovirus exposure and HLA in healthy donors. General study points: TCR beta sequences reportedly predicted the HLA-A and HLA-B alleles of most subjects accurately. Evidence from a later analysis indicated that most CMV-associated TCR beta chains looked HLA-restricted. In an earlier analysis, in roughly 580 donors, most V segments appeared productive either ~90% or ~30% of the time.

The CDR3 totals 15 residues. Trimming stripped 3 bases from V and 6 bases from J, with 17 bases between. The germline V gene has CDR1 LNHNV and CDR2 YYDKDF (reference sequence). 60 Vbeta and 13 Jbeta primers were used in PCR. TCRdb's table, derived via immunoSEQ multiplex PCR, lists solely in-frame clones and lacks some. The sample has some 110,000 clones, roughly 66% seen once. V and J are TRBV15 and TRBJ1-1, with a tentative D call TRBD1 (5 bases). The receptor's source is a woman younger than 45 in good health and CMV-seronegative. The material sequenced was PBMCs. CDR3 DNA: TGTGCCACCAGCAGGGACAACCTTCCCGACGCTGAAGCTTTCTTT. Residues: CATSRDNLPDAEAFF.